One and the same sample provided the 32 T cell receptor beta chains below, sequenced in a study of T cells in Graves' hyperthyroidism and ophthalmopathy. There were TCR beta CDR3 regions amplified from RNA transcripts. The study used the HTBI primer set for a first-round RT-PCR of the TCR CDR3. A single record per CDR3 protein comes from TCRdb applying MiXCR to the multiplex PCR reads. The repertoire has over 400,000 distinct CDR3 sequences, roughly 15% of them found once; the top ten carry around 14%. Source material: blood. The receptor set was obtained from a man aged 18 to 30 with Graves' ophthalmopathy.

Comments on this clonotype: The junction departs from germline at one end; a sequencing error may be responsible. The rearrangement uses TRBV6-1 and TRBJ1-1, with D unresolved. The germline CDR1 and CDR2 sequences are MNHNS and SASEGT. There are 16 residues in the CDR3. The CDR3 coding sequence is TGTGCCAGCAGAAGTTATAGGGCGGGGATGAACACTAAAGCTTTCTTT. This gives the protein CASRSYRAGMNTKAFF.

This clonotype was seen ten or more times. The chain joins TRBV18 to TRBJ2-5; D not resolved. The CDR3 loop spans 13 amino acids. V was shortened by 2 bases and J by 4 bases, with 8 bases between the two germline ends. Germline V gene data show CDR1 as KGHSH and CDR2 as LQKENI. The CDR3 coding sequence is TGTGCCAGCTCACCAAGAAGCAGAGAGACCCAGTACTTC. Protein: CASSPRSRETQYF.

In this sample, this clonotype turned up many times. The chain's CDR3 is CASSIGRGRAPYEQYF. CDR3 nucleotide sequence: TGTGCCAGTAGTATCGGCCGGGGGCGGGCTCCCTACGAGCAGTACTTC. The chain carries TRBV19 and TRBJ2-7; D could derive from TRBD1 or TRBD2 (6 bases each). V lost 3 bases and J 2 bases, leaving 17 bases between the germline ends. The germline CDR1 and CDR2 sequences are LNHDA and SQIVND (reference sequence). The CDR3 is 16 residues long.

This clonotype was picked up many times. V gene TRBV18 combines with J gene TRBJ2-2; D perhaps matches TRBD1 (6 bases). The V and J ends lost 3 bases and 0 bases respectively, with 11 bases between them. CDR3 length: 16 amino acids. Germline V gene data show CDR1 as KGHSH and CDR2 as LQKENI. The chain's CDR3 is CASSPRDTANTGELFF. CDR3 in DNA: TGTGCCAGCTCACCTCGGGACACTGCGAACACCGGGGAGCTGTTTTTT.

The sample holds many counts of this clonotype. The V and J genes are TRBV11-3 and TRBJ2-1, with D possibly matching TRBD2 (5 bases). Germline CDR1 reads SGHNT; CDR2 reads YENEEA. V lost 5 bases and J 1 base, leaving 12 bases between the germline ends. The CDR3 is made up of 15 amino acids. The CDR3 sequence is CASSAGGRSYNEQFF. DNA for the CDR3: TGTGCCAGCAGCGCGGGTGGCAGGTCCTACAATGAGCAGTTCTTC. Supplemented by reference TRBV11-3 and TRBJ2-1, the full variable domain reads EAGVVQSPRYKIIEKKQPVAFWCNPISGHNTLYWYLQNLGQGPELLIRYENEEAVDDSQLPKDRFSAERLKGVDSTLKIQPAELGDSAVYLCASSAGGRSYNEQFFGPGTRLTVL.

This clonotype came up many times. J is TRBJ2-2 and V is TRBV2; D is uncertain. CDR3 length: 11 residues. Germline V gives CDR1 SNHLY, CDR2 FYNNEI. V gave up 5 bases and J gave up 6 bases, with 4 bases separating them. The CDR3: CASSRSGELFF. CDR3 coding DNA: TGTGCCAGCAGTAGATCCGGGGAGCTGTTTTTT.

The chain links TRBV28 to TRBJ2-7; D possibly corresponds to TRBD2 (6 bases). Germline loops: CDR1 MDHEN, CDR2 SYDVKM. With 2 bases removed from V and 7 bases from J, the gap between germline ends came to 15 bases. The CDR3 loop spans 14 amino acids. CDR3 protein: CASSLRGYPGEQYF. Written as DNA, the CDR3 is TGTGCCAGCAGTTTACGGGGGTACCCAGGGGAGCAGTACTTC.

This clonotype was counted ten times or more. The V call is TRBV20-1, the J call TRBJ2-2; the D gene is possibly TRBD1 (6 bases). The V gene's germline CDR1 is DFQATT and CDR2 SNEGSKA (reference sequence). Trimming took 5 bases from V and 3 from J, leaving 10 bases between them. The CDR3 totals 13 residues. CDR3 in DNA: TGCAGTGCTCCGAACAGGGACACCGGGGAGCTGTTTTTT. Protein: CSAPNRDTGELFF.

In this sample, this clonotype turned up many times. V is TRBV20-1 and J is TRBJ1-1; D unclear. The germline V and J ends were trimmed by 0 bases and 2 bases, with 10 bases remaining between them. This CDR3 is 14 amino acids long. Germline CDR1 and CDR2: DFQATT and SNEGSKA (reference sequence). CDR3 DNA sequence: TGCAGTGCTAGAGATAGGCGGGCTAACACTGAAGCTTTCTTT. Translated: CSARDRRANTEAFF.

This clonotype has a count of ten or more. The CDR3 is CSATSPGTSGGQETQYF. CDR3 in DNA: TGCAGTGCTACCAGTCCCGGGACTAGCGGGGGACAAGAGACCCAGTACTTC. The V and J genes are TRBV20-1 and TRBJ2-5; 14 bases are shared with TRBD2. The CDR3 extends over 17 amino acids. The V and J ends lost 4 bases and 2 bases, in that order; junction bases with no gene match: 9. Germline lookup yields CDR1 DFQATT and CDR2 SNEGSKA (reference sequence).

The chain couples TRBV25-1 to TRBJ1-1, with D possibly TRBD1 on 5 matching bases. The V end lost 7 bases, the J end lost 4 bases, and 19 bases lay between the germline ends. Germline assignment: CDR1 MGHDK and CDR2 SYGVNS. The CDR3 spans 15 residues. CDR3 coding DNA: TGTGCCAGCAAGGCGGGGATGGGTAGGGGCACTGAAGCTTTCTTT. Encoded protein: CASKAGMGRGTEAFF.

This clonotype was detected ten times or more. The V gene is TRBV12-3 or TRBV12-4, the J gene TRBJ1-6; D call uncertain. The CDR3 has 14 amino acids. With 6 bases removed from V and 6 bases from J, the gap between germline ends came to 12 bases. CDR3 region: CASRWAATNSPLHF. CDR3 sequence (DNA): TGTGCCAGCAGGTGGGCAGCGACTAATTCACCCCTCCACTTT.

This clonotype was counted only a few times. CDR3 protein: CASTDGTLYGYTF. CDR3 bases: TGTGCCAGCACGGATGGGACCCTCTATGGCTACACCTTC. V usage is TRBV6-1 and J usage is TRBJ1-2, with D tentatively TRBD1 (5 bases). V lost 7 bases, J lost 4 bases, and 13 bases lay in between. Germline-derived CDR1 and CDR2 are MNHNS and SASEGT. The length of the CDR3 is 13 residues.

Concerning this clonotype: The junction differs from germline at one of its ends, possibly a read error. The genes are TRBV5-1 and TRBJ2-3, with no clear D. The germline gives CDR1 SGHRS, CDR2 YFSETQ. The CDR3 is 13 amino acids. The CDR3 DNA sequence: TGTGCCAGCAGCAAACGGGTATTAGATACGCAGTATTTT. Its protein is CASSKRVLDTQYF.

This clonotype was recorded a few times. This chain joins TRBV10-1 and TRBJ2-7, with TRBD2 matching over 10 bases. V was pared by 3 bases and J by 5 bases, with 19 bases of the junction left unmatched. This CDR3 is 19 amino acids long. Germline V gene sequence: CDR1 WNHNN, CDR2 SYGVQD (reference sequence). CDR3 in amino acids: CASSDSGLAGESARDEQYF. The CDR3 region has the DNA TGCGCCAGCAGTGACTCAGGTCTAGCGGGAGAATCGGCCAGGGACGAGCAGTACTTC.

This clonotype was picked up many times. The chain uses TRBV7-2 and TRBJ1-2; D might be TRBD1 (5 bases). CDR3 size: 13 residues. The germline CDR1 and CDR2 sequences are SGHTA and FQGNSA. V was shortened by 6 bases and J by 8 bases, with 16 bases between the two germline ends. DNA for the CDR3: TGTGCCAGCAGATTGGGACCGACTACGGGCTACACCTTC. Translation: CASRLGPTTGYTF.

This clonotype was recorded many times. The CDR3 coding sequence is TGCAGCAAAAGGGGGGCTACCCTCAGGGATGAGCAGTTCTTC. It is translated as CSKRGATLRDEQFF. The chain uses TRBV20-1 and TRBJ2-1; tentatively, D is TRBD1 or TRBD2 (6 bases each). This CDR3 has 14 residues. From germline, CDR1 is DFQATT and CDR2 SNEGSKA (reference sequence).

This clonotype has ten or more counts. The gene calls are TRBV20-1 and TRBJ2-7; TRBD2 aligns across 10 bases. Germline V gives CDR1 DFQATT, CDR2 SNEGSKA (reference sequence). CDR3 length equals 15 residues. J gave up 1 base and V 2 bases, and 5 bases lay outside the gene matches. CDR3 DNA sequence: TGCAGTGCTAGAAAAACTAGCGGGGATTCCTACGAGCAGTACTTC. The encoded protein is CSARKTSGDSYEQYF.

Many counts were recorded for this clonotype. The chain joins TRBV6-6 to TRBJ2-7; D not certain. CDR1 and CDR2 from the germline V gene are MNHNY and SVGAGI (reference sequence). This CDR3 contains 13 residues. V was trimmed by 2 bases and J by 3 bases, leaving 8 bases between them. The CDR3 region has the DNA TGTGCCAGCAGTTACAGGGAAGGCTACGAGCAGTACTTC. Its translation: CASSYREGYEQYF.

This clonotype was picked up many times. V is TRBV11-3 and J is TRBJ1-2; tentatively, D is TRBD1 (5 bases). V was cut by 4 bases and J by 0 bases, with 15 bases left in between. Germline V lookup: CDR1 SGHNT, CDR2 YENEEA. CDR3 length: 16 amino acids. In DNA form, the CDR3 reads TGTGCCAGCAGCTCGTCGCTGGACAAGGCTAACTATGGCTACACCTTC. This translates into CASSSSLDKANYGYTF.

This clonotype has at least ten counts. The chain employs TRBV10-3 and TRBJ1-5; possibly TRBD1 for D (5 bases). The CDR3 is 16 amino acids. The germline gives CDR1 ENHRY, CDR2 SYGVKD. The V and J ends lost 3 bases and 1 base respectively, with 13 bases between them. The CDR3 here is CAISELGPGSNQPQHF. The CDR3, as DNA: TGTGCCATCAGTGAATTGGGCCCAGGGAGCAATCAGCCCCAGCATTTT.

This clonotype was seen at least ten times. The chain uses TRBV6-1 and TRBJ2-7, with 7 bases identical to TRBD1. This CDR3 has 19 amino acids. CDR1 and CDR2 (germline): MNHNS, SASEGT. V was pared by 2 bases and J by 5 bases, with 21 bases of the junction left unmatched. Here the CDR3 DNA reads TGTGCCAGCAGTGAACAGAGAGGGACCGGACAGGACATTCCGGACGAGCAGTACTTC. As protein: CASSEQRGTGQDIPDEQYF.

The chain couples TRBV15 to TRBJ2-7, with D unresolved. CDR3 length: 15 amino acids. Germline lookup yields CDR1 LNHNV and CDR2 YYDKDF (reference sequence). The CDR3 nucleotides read TGTGACAGCAGCTTGCAGGCTTTCGGTCTACACGAGCAGTACTTC. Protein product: CDSSLQAFGLHEQYF.

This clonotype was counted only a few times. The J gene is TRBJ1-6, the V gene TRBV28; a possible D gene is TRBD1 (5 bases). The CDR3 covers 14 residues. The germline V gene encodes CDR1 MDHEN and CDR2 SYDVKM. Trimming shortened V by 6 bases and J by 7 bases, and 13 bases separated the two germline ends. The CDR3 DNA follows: TGTGCCAGCAGAACGGACAAAAAGAATTCACCCCTCCACTTT. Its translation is CASRTDKKNSPLHF.

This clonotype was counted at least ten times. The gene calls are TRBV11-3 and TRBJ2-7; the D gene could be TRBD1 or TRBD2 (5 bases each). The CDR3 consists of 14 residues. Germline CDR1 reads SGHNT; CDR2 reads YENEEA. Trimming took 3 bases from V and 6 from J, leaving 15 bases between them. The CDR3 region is CASSFTGTAAEQYF. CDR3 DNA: TGTGCCAGCAGCTTTACCGGGACCGCGGCCGAGCAGTACTTC.

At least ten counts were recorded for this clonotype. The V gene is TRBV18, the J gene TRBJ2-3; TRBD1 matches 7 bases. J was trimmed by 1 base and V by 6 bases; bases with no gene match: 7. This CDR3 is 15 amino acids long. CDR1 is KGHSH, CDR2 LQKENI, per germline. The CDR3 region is CASSVSTGGTDTQYF. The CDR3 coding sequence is TGTGCCAGCTCCGTATCTACAGGGGGCACAGATACGCAGTATTTT.

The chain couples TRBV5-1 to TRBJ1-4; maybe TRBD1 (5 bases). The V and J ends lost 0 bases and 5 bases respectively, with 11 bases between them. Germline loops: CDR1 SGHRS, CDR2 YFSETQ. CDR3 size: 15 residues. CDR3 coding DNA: TGCGCCAGCAGCTTGGAGGCAGGGCGAAATGAAAAACTGTTTTTT. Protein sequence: CASSLEAGRNEKLFF.

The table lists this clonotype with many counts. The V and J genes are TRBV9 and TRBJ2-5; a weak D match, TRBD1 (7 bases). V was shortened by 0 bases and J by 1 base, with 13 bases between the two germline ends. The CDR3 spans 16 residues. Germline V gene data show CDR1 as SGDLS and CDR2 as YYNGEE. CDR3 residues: CASSVEVQGGQETQYF. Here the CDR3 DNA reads TGTGCCAGCAGCGTAGAAGTCCAGGGGGGCCAAGAGACCCAGTACTTC.

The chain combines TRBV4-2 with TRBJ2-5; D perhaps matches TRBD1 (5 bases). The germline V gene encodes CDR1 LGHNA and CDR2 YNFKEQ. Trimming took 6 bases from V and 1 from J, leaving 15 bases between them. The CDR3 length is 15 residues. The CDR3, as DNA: TGTGCCAGCAGTCCTACAGGACAACCCCAAGAGACCCAGTACTTC. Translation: CASSPTGQPQETQYF.

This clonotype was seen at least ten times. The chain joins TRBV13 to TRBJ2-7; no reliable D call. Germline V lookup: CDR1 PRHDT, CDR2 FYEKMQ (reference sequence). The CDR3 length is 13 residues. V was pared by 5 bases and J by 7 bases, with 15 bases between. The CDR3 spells CASSNTRNLEQYF. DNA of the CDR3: TGTGCCAGCAGCAATACACGGAATTTGGAGCAGTACTTC.

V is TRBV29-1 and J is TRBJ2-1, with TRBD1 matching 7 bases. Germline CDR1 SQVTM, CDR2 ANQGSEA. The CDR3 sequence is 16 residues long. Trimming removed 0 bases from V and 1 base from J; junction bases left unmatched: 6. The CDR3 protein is CSVEDPDRASYNEQFF. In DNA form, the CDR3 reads TGCAGCGTTGAAGATCCAGACAGGGCTTCCTACAATGAGCAGTTCTTC.

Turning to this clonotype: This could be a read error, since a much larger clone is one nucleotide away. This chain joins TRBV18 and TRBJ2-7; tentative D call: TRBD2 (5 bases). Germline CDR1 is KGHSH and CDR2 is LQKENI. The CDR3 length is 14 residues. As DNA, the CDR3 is TGTGCCAGCCCACCTGAGCCCACGGGGTACGAGCAGTACTTC. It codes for CASPPEPTGYEQYF.